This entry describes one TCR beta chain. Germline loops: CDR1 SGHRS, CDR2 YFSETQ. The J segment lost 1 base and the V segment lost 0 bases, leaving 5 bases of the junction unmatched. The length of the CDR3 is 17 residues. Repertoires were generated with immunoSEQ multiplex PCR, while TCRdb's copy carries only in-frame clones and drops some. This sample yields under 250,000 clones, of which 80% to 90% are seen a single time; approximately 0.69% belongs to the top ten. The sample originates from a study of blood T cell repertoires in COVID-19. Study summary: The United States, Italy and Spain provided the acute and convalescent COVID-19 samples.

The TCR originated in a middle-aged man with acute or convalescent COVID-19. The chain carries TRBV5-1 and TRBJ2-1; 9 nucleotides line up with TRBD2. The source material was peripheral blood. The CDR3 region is CASSLAVAGASYNEQFF. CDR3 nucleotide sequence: TGCGCCAGCAGCTTGGCCGTAGCGGGAGCTTCCTACAATGAGCAGTTCTTC. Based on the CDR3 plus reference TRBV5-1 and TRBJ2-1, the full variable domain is KAGVTQTPRYLIKTRGQQVTLSCSPISGHRSVSWYQQTPGQGLQFLFEYFSETQRNKGNFPGRFSGRQFSNSRSEMNVSTLELGDSALYLCASSLAVAGASYNEQFFGPGTRLTVL.